A selection of T cell receptor beta chains follows, all from one sample in a study of T cell responses to AZD1222 COVID-19 vaccine. Profiling relied on immunoSEQ multiplex PCR, and the TCRdb table lists in-frame clones only, not all of them. The table includes some 81,000 clones, more than 70% detected once. The sample consisted of peripheral blood, taken 28 days after the second AZD1222 dose. The receptors originated from an adult who received the AZD1222 COVID-19 vaccine. CDR3s leave out the opening cysteine and the closing phenylalanine or tryptophan. Only part of the rows carry a size: once, few, many, or a class if the clone is expanded.

once	TRBV7-2	TRBJ1-1	ASSSRTLYTEAF
NA	TRBV7-2	TRBJ2-3	ARGTSGQSTDTQY
NA	TRBV14	TRBJ1-2	ASSQASTLAGDGYT
NA	TRBV5-4	TRBJ1-1	ASSLGQGGAF
NA	TRBV6-5	TRBJ2-2	ASSWGGDTGELF
few	TRBV5-1	TRBJ2-5	ASFEGSGLVETQY
NA	TRBV5-4	TRBJ1-2	ASSLVGQGGGYT
NA	TRBV6-5	TRBJ1-2	ASSPGPWAAGYT
NA	TRBV7-3	TRBJ1-1	ASSPQDTYTEAF
NA	TRBV6-1	TRBJ2-7	ASSEGGVNEQY
NA	TRBV30	TRBJ1-1	AWGTLALGLN
NA	TRBV27	TRBJ1-3	ASSSDRGQGNTIY
NA	TRBV28	TRBJ2-7	ASSSPTSGRHEQY
NA	TRBV28	TRBJ1-4	ASSLEGSNEKLF